The clone carrying this T cell receptor (beta chain) was seen a single time. Its target is unknown. The assay was immunoSEQ multiplex PCR, and TCRdb's table has in-frame clones only and misses some. The profile shows 120,000 or so clones, approximately 84% of them singletons. The data originate from a study of T cell responses to AZD1222 COVID-19 vaccine. Study-level results: Sampling captured repertoires only after the peak T cell response.

V was pared by 3 bases and J by 6 bases, with 15 bases between. The CDR3 runs to 14 residues. Germline assignment: CDR1 MNHEY and CDR2 SVGAGI. V gene TRBV6-5 combines with J gene TRBJ2-7; D might be TRBD2 (5 bases). This sequence originates from an adult in good health. Sequenced material: peripheral blood, taken on day 0 of AZD1222 vaccination. The CDR3 sequence is CASSYSRARVEQYF. The DNA for the CDR3 is TGTGCCAGCAGTTATTCGAGGGCCCGGGTCGAGCAGTACTTC.